This passage covers 2 T cell receptor beta chains from one sample sequenced in a study of cytomegalovirus exposure and HLA in healthy donors. It was with 60 Vbeta and 13 Jbeta primers that the PCR ran. Assay: immunoSEQ multiplex PCR; the TCRdb copy retains only in-frame clones and omits some. The sample has about 83,000 clones, 78% seen once. Sample: PBMCs. The receptors were sampled from a man between 18 and 35 years old in good health and CMV-seropositive.

V is TRBV2 and J is TRBJ2-1; 12 bases match TRBD2. The germline V gene has CDR1 SNHLY and CDR2 FYNNEI. This CDR3 contains 15 residues. The ends lost 3 bases at V and 4 bases at J; junction bases unmatched: 1. CDR3 in DNA: TGTGCCAGCAGTGAGGGGACTAGCGGGTACAATGAGCAGTTCTTC. It encodes CASSEGTSGYNEQFF. Combining the CDR3 with reference TRBV2 and TRBJ2-1 gives the whole variable domain EPEVTQTPSHQVTQMGQEVILRCVPISNHLYFYWYRQILGQKVEFLVSFYNNEISEKSEIFDDQFSVERPDGSNFTLKIRSTKLEDSAMYFCASSEGTSGYNEQFFGPGTRLTVL.

The rearrangement joins TRBV13 to TRBJ2-7; 8 bases map to TRBD2. Germline V gives CDR1 PRHDT, CDR2 FYEKMQ (reference sequence). V trimming: 0 bases; J trimming: 5 bases; junction bases outside the gene matches: 6. CDR3 length: 15 amino acids. This CDR3 reads CASSLGGGGFNEQYF. The CDR3 DNA reads as TGTGCCAGCAGCTTAGGGGGCGGGGGGTTTAACGAGCAGTACTTC.